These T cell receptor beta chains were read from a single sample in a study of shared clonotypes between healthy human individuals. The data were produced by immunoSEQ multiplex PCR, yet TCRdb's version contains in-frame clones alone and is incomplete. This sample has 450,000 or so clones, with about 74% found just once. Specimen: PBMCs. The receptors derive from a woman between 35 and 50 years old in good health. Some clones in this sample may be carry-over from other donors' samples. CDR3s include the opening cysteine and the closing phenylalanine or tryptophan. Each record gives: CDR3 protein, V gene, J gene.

CAISESMVGIVQETQYF,TRBV10-3,TRBJ2-5
CSARDREAFF,TRBV20-1,TRBJ1-1
CASSITASGANVLTF,TRBV19,TRBJ2-6
CAWTRLANTGELFF,TRBV30,TRBJ2-2
CASSPKSGSDTQYF,TRBV19,TRBJ2-3
CASSPPTNTDTQYF,TRBV18,TRBJ2-3
CAISGQGITNYGYTF,TRBV10-3,TRBJ1-2
CATRGERDFRTDTQYF,TRBV7-9,TRBJ2-3
CASSLAGRFYEQYF,TRBV4-2,TRBJ2-7
CASRGRVPDTQYF,TRBV28,TRBJ2-3
CASTPGTGETDTQYF,TRBV6-4,TRBJ2-3
CASSYSSTGTVYGYTF,TRBV6-5,TRBJ1-2
CASSYGRADTQYF,TRBV2,TRBJ2-3